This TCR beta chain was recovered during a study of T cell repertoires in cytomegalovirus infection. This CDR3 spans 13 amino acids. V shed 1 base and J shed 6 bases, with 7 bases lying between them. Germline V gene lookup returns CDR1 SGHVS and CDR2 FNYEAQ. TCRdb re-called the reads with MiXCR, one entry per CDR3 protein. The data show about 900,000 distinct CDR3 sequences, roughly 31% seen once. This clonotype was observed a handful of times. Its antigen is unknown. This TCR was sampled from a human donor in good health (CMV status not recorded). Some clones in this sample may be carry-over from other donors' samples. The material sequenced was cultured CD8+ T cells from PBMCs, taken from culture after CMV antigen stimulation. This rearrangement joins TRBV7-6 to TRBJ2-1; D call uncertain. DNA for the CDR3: TGTGCCAGCAGCTTAGGCCGTTTCAATGAGCAGTTCTTC. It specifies CASSLGRFNEQFF.